These 5 T cell receptor beta chains originate from one sample sequenced in a study of cytomegalovirus exposure and HLA in healthy donors. The PCR employed 60 Vbeta primers together with 13 Jbeta primers. TCRdb's table, derived via immunoSEQ multiplex PCR, lists solely in-frame clones and lacks some. The sample yields 150,000 to 200,000 clones, more than 75% seen once. The specimen sequenced was PBMCs. These TCRs come from a male donor in good health and CMV-seronegative.

In DNA form, the CDR3 reads TGCGCCAGCAGCCGGGGGGAGCTCTCTGGGGCCAACGTCCTGACTTTC. It specifies CASSRGELSGANVLTF. This chain uses TRBV4-1 with TRBJ2-6; D perhaps matches TRBD2 (6 bases). The CDR3 is 16 amino acids. V lost 4 bases and J 0 bases, leaving 10 bases between the germline ends. CDR1 is MGHRA and CDR2 is YSYEKL in the germline V gene.

Comment on this clone: Other DNA sequences in this specimen translate into the identical CDR3. J is TRBJ2-7 and V is TRBV5-1; 9 bases agree with TRBD1. J was trimmed by 3 bases and V by 2 bases; bases with no gene match: 6. This CDR3 has 15 residues. Per germline, CDR1 SGHRS and CDR2 YFSETQ. CDR3 loop: CASSFQGTGNYEQYF. CDR3 in DNA: TGCGCCAGCAGCTTCCAAGGGACAGGGAACTACGAGCAGTACTTC.

The rearrangement joins TRBV27 to TRBJ2-3, with no clear D. Per the germline V gene, CDR1 is MNHEY and CDR2 is SMNVEV (reference sequence). CDR3 length: 14 residues. Trimming removed 2 bases at V and 5 bases at J, with 11 bases between. The DNA of the CDR3 is TGTGCCAGCAGTTTAAAGTGGGCAAAAGATACGCAGTATTTT. Its translation is CASSLKWAKDTQYF.

This chain links TRBV30 with TRBJ1-3; D unresolved. With 1 base removed from V and 0 bases from J, the gap between germline ends came to 19 bases. CDR1 GTSNPN and CDR2 SVGIG come from the germline V gene (reference sequence). There are 18 residues in the CDR3. CDR3 protein: CAWSGGQRKFSSGNTIYF. In DNA, the CDR3 is TGTGCCTGGAGTGGAGGGCAGCGAAAGTTTAGCTCTGGAAACACCATATATTTT.

The chain combines TRBV11-1 with TRBJ2-7, with 10 bases lining up with TRBD2. Germline V gene data show CDR1 as SGHAT and CDR2 as FQDESV (reference sequence). The ends lost 5 bases at V and 4 bases at J; junction bases unmatched: 14. This CDR3 region has 17 residues. CDR3 sequence: CASSLTPFRGLAYEQYF. The CDR3, as DNA: TGTGCCAGCAGCCTTACTCCCTTCCGGGGACTAGCGTACGAGCAGTACTTC.